Presented here are 19 T cell receptor beta chains from one specimen sequenced in a study of human T cells and chemical hapten exposure. The library labeled individual cDNA molecules by adding unique molecular identifiers to them. TCRdb fed the reads into MiXCR, producing one record per CDR3 protein. This sample has roughly 120,000 distinct CDR3 sequences, with over 7% found just once. The authors extracted total RNA from unfractionated whole blood. The sample taken for sequencing was whole blood. The receptors shown here come from a human donor in good health. Some clones in this sample may be carry-over from other donors' samples.

V and J are TRBV5-1 and TRBJ2-2; D is uncertain. V was shortened by 4 bases and J by 1 base, with 5 bases between the two germline ends. The CDR3 runs 13 residues. The germline gives CDR1 SGHRS, CDR2 YFSETQ. DNA for the CDR3: TGCGCCAGCAGCATAGTGAACACCGGGGAGCTGTTTTTT. Its protein is CASSIVNTGELFF. Based on the CDR3 plus reference TRBV5-1 and TRBJ2-2, the full variable domain is KAGVTQTPRYLIKTRGQQVTLSCSPISGHRSVSWYQQTPGQGLQFLFEYFSETQRNKGNFPGRFSGRQFSNSRSEMNVSTLELGDSALYLCASSIVNTGELFFGEGSRLTVL.

The rearrangement uses TRBV7-9 and TRBJ2-5; D is uncertain. V lost 1 base to trimming and J lost 0 bases, with 15 bases between them. The length of the CDR3 is 17 residues. CDR1 SEHNR and CDR2 FQNEAQ come from the germline V gene (reference sequence). Written as DNA, the CDR3 is TGTGCCAGCAGCTTAGTTGGTATACCTGGCAACCAAGAGACCCAGTACTTC. It encodes CASSLVGIPGNQETQYF.

This clonotype was found many times. CDR3 protein: CSARDPRQTNEQFF. CDR3 nucleotides: TGCAGTGCTAGAGATCCTCGACAGACCAATGAGCAGTTCTTC. V and J are TRBV20-1 and TRBJ2-1; D may be TRBD1 (5 bases). The CDR3 sequence is 14 residues long. Germline V lookup: CDR1 DFQATT, CDR2 SNEGSKA (reference sequence). Trimming left V 0 bases short and J 6 bases short, with 12 bases between.

This clonotype was picked up a small number of times. The chain combines TRBV13 with TRBJ2-1; TRBD1 is a possible D gene (6 bases). Between the trimmed V and J ends, which lost 6 bases and 6 bases, there was a span of 18 bases. The CDR3 sequence is 15 residues long. The V gene's germline CDR1 is PRHDT and CDR2 FYEKMQ (reference sequence). The CDR3 loop is CASRTGPRGGNEQFF. Here the CDR3 DNA reads TGTGCCAGCAGAACGGGACCTCGAGGGGGCAATGAGCAGTTCTTC.

This clonotype was seen many times. The V and J genes are TRBV7-2 and TRBJ2-7; D is possibly TRBD2 (5 bases). V lost 5 bases and J lost 3, with 11 bases in between. Germline V gives CDR1 SGHTA, CDR2 FQGNSA. The CDR3 totals 13 residues. CDR3: CASSDPRDYEQYF. CDR3 sequence (DNA): TGTGCCAGCAGCGACCCGAGGGACTACGAGCAGTACTTC.

This clonotype occurred many times. This chain links TRBV19 with TRBJ2-1, with 11 positions matching TRBD2. The trim removed 7 bases at V and 5 bases at J, leaving 10 bases unmatched. The CDR3 totals 16 residues. CDR1 LNHDA and CDR2 SQIVND come from the germline V gene (reference sequence). CDR3 bases: TGTGCCAGTAACCCAACTAGCGGGAGATCCCACAATGAGCAGTTCTTC. It codes for CASNPTSGRSHNEQFF.

V and J are TRBV7-9 and TRBJ2-1; the match to TRBD1 covers 7 bases. V shed 4 bases, J shed 4 bases, and the junction held 10 bases outside the gene matches. Per germline, CDR1 SEHNR and CDR2 FQNEAQ (reference sequence). The CDR3 has 16 amino acids. In nucleotides, the CDR3 is TGTGCCAGCAGCTCTTTTATGACAGGGATTTACAATGAGCAGTTCTTC. As protein: CASSSFMTGIYNEQFF.

This clonotype has just a few counts. The J gene is TRBJ2-2, the V gene TRBV11-2, with D perhaps matching TRBD2 (6 bases). CDR1 SGHAT and CDR2 FQNNGV come from the germline V gene. Trimming took off 6 bases at V and 3 bases at J, with 23 bases between the two ends. The length of the CDR3 is 18 residues. CDR3 amino acids: CASSPTYGLPGYTGELFF. Here the CDR3 DNA reads TGTGCCAGCAGTCCCACCTATGGACTACCAGGGTACACCGGGGAGCTGTTTTTT.

The chain is built from TRBV10-3 and TRBJ2-1; 7 nucleotides line up with TRBD2. The CDR3 length is 17 residues. CDR1 ENHRY and CDR2 SYGVKD come from the germline V gene. Unmatched junction bases numbered 14, after V lost 2 bases and J lost 7 bases. CDR3 region: CAISEAPGGKGRNEQFF. In DNA, the CDR3 is TGTGCCATCAGTGAGGCACCCGGGGGGAAGGGTCGGAATGAGCAGTTCTTC.

In DNA form, the CDR3 reads TGTGCCAGCAGCTTAGGGCCCGGGGGCGCTTCCTATGGCTACACCTTC. This gives the protein CASSLGPGGASYGYTF. This chain joins TRBV7-2 and TRBJ1-2, with D tentatively TRBD1 (6 bases). The V gene's germline CDR1 is SGHTA and CDR2 FQGNSA. Trimming removed 1 base at V and 4 bases at J, with 16 bases between. This CDR3 spans 16 amino acids.

The chain has TRBV7-2 and TRBJ2-3, with D possibly matching TRBD2 (6 bases). This CDR3 is 16 amino acids long. CDR1 SGHTA and CDR2 FQGNSA come from the germline V gene. The germline V and J ends were trimmed by 5 bases and 2 bases, with 17 bases remaining between them. CDR3 in amino acids: CASSRGSNSPTDTQYF. The CDR3 DNA reads TGTGCCAGCAGCCGGGGGTCCAACTCCCCCACAGATACGCAGTATTTT. The complete variable domain, with remaining parts taken from reference TRBV7-2 and TRBJ2-3, reads GAGVSQSPSNKVTEKGKDVELRCDPISGHTALYWYRQSLGQGLEFLIYFQGNSAPDKSGLPSDRFSAERTGGSVSTLTIQRTQQEDSAVYLCASSRGSNSPTDTQYFGPGTRLTVL.

This chain links TRBV7-9 with TRBJ2-2; D is unresolved. V lost 6 bases and J lost 1, with 6 bases in between. From germline, CDR1 is SEHNR and CDR2 FQNEAQ (reference sequence). The CDR3 length is 13 residues. The CDR3 protein is CASSAVNTGELFF. CDR3 in DNA: TGTGCCAGCAGTGCAGTGAACACCGGGGAGCTGTTTTTT. Filled out from reference TRBV7-9 and TRBJ2-2, the complete variable domain reads DTGVSQNPRHKITKRGQNVTFRCDPISEHNRLYWYRQTLGQGPEFLTYFQNEAQLEKSRLLSDRFSAERPKGSFSTLEIQRTEQGDSAMYLCASSAVNTGELFFGEGSRLTVL.

At least ten counts were recorded for this clonotype. The chain couples TRBV5-6 to TRBJ2-7, with D tentatively TRBD2 (6 bases). Trimming shortened V by 0 bases and J by 0 bases, and 13 bases separated the two germline ends. The germline V gene encodes CDR1 SGHDT and CDR2 YYEEEE. This CDR3 has 16 residues. The chain's CDR3 is CASSLEVGSLSYEQYF. The CDR3 nucleotides read TGTGCCAGCAGCTTGGAGGTCGGGAGCCTCTCCTACGAGCAGTACTTC.

This clonotype was seen a handful of times. The chain employs TRBV6-5 and TRBJ2-2; no definite D call. V was trimmed by 0 bases and J by 8 bases, leaving 4 bases between them. The CDR3 sequence is 12 residues long. Germline lookup yields CDR1 MNHEY and CDR2 SVGAGI. The CDR3 sequence: CASSYSTGELFF. The CDR3 DNA reads as TGTGCCAGCAGTTACTCTACGGGGGAGCTGTTTTTT.

Details on this clonotype: A much larger clone is a single base away; this may be a read error. The chain combines TRBV5-1 with TRBJ2-5; tentatively, D is TRBD1 (6 bases). Per germline, CDR1 SGHRS and CDR2 YFSETQ. This CDR3 region has 18 residues. V lost 5 bases, J lost 2 bases, and 25 bases lay in between. The CDR3 nucleotides are TGCGCCAGCAGATCCGGGACATTAGGAATAGGGCCACAAGAGACCCAGTACTTC. Protein: CASRSGTLGIGPQETQYF.

This chain uses TRBV10-3 with TRBJ2-2, with D maybe TRBD1 (5 bases). The CDR3 consists of 14 residues. Germline CDR1 ENHRY, CDR2 SYGVKD. The V gene lost 4 bases and the J gene lost 3 bases, with 9 bases spanning the gap. The CDR3 DNA sequence: TGTGCCATCAGTGGGGGCTTGCACACCGGGGAGCTGTTTTTT. It encodes CAISGGLHTGELFF.

This clonotype was counted a few times. Here the CDR3 DNA reads TGTGCCAGCAGCTTGGTGGACACACATTCGAACACTGAAGCTTTCTTT. It is translated as CASSLVDTHSNTEAFF. V and J are TRBV5-5 and TRBJ1-1; maybe TRBD1 (5 bases). CDR3 length: 16 residues. Trimming left V 0 bases short and J 1 base short, with 13 bases between. CDR1 and CDR2 (germline): SGHKS, YYEKEE (reference sequence).

V gene TRBV19 combines with J gene TRBJ2-1, with 11 bases that match TRBD2. With 10 bases clipped from V and 3 bases from J, the junction kept 5 bases outside the gene matches. Germline lookup yields CDR1 LNHDA and CDR2 SQIVND (reference sequence). This CDR3 region has 14 residues. CDR3 nucleotides: TGTGCCACCATAGCGGGAGGGTTCTACAATGAGCAGTTCTTC. The encoded protein is CATIAGGFYNEQFF. The full variable domain, its missing parts supplied by reference TRBV19 and TRBJ2-1, is DGGITQSPKYLFRKEGQNVTLSCEQNLNHDAMYWYRQDPGQGLRLIYYSQIVNDFQKGDIAEGYSVSREKKESFPLTVTSAQKNPTAFYLCATIAGGFYNEQFFGPGTRLTVL.

V gene TRBV3-1 combines with J gene TRBJ2-2; 14 nucleotides agree with TRBD2. In germline, CDR1 is LGHDT, CDR2 YNNKEL (reference sequence). The V and J ends lost 0 bases and 5 bases, in that order; junction bases with no gene match: 5. The CDR3 spans 18 residues. Here the CDR3 DNA reads TGTGCCAGCAGCCAAGAGGGACTAGCGGGAGTTGGAACCGGGGAGCTGTTTTTT. Amino acids: CASSQEGLAGVGTGELFF.